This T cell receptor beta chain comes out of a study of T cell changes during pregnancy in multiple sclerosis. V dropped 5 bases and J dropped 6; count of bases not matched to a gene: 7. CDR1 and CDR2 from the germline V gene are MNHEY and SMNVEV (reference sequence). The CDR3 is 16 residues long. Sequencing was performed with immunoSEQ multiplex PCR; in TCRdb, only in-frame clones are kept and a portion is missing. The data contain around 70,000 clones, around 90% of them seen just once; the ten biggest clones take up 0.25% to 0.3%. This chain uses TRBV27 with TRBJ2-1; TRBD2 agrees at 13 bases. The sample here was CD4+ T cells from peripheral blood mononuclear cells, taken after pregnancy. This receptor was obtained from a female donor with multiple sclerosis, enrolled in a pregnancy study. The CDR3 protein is CASSDWRLAGGNEQFF. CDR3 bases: TGTGCCAGCAGTGACTGGAGACTAGCGGGGGGCAATGAGCAGTTCTTC.